This T cell receptor (beta chain) came from a study of control samples from healthy donors and cancer patients (dated by TCRdb to 2020 to 2021). Comments on this clone: The clone's antigen remains unknown.

Sequences SGHTA (CDR1) and FQGNSA (CDR2) are obtained from the germline V gene. A distance of 13 bases separates the germline ends of V and J, which lose 6 bases and 1 base respectively. Its CDR3 holds 14 amino acids, cysteine through phenylalanine. Of all the DNA, just the CDR3 is kept, 42 bases in frame from base 1. Receptor amplification or capture employed the immunoSEQ multiplex PCR assay. TCRdb holds this immuneACCESS table with in-frame rearrangements only. Some clones are missing; in checked studies, unresolved V genes explain under half, and the rest has no known cause. The table for this sample shows 150,000 to 200,000 clones. The top ten clonotypes cover less than 2.5% of the sample.

The sequence links TRBV7-2 to TRBJ2-7; the D gene assignment is ambiguous. The material sequenced was blood. This TCR came from a woman aged 25 to 45 in good health. In nucleotide form, the sequence is TGTGCCAGCAGTCGCGCCTTAGAATCCTACGAGCAGTACTTC. It specifies CASSRALESYEQYF.